The 21 T cell receptor beta chains presented below share a single source sample, sequenced in a study of T cells after yellow fever vaccination (dated by TCRdb to the late 2010s). The intended sense of this specimen's treatment or condition label: live attenuated yellow fever vaccine strain. Library creation used 5' RACE. The instrument was an Illumina HiSeq 2500. TCRdb redid the processing of the public reads, applying fastp at Q25 and MiXCR, and retained in-frame beta chains. For every CDR3 protein sequence, its rows merge into one entry that carries the most common genes and DNA. The sample table contains approximately 550,000 distinct CDR3 sequences; only one count was recorded for roughly 21% of them. The leading ten clones occupy about 13% of the sample. Sequencing used PBMCs, obtained 15 days after the yellow fever booster vaccination. These receptors were collected from a man aged 30 to 39 who received the YFV17D yellow fever vaccine.

The table lists this clonotype with a few counts. The genes are TRBV3-1 and TRBJ2-7, with unresolved D. The germline V and J ends were trimmed by 1 base and 2 bases, with 9 bases remaining between them. CDR3 size: 14 residues. Germline values: CDR1 LGHDT, CDR2 YNNKEL (reference sequence). CDR3 sequence reads: CASSQGKVTYEQYF. DNA of the CDR3: TGTGCCAGCAGCCAAGGTAAAGTCACCTACGAGCAGTACTTC.

This sequence joins TRBV5-1 and TRBJ2-3; D may be TRBD2 (6 bases). V was pared by 5 bases and J by 0 bases, with 13 bases between. This CDR3 spans 15 amino acids. Germline-derived CDR1 and CDR2 are SGHRS and YFSETQ. CDR3 protein: CASRVSSESTDTQYF. CDR3 sequence (DNA): TGCGCCAGCAGGGTGTCTAGCGAGAGCACAGATACGCAGTATTTT.

In its sample, this clonotype was seen a few times. The chain carries TRBV7-9 and TRBJ2-4, with 7 bases that match TRBD2. Unmatched junction bases numbered 6, after V lost 4 bases and J lost 0 bases. The CDR3 covers 16 residues. Germline V gene sequence: CDR1 SEHNR, CDR2 FQNEAQ (reference sequence). The CDR3 coding sequence is TGTGCCAGCAGCTCTACTAGCGCGGGAGCCAAAAACATTCAGTACTTC. Its protein is CASSSTSAGAKNIQYF.

The chain employs TRBV19 and TRBJ2-6, with a tentative D call TRBD2 (7 bases). V gave up 7 bases and J gave up 0 bases, with 16 bases separating them. CDR1 and CDR2 from the germline V gene are LNHDA and SQIVND (reference sequence). The CDR3 consists of 17 residues. The CDR3 bases are TGTGCCAGTACCGGGGGGCCCGCGAGCTCTGGGGCCAACGTCCTGACTTTC. The encoded protein is CASTGGPASSGANVLTF.

This clonotype was seen ten or more times. This rearrangement joins TRBV7-9 to TRBJ1-3; unclear D gene. V was shortened by 5 bases and J by 0 bases, with 8 bases between the two germline ends. The CDR3 totals 14 residues. Germline V gives CDR1 SEHNR, CDR2 FQNEAQ (reference sequence). In DNA, the CDR3 is TGTGCCAGCAGCCTTGGGTACTCTGGAAACACCATATATTTT. Its translation is CASSLGYSGNTIYF.

This clonotype was counted between two and nine times. The genes are TRBV6-5 and TRBJ2-1, with 12 bases fitting TRBD2. CDR1 is MNHEY, CDR2 SVGAGI, per germline. J lost 6 bases, V lost 7 bases, and 16 bases had no gene match. There are 18 residues in the CDR3. The CDR3 nucleotides are TGTGCCAGCACCTCACTGGCTAGCGGGAGGGCAGTTGCCAATGAGCAGTTCTTC. Amino acids: CASTSLASGRAVANEQFF.

This clonotype was counted a few times. The CDR3 sequence is CASSLDRQGQPQHF. In DNA, the CDR3 is TGTGCCAGCAGCTTGGACCGACAGGGGCAGCCCCAGCATTTT. V and J are TRBV7-8 and TRBJ1-5; TRBD1 matches at 8 bases. Unmatched junction bases numbered 5, after V lost 3 bases and J lost 7 bases. This CDR3 comprises 14 residues. CDR1 is SGHVS, CDR2 FQNEAQ, per germline.

This clonotype was seen more than once but under ten times. This chain joins TRBV5-1 and TRBJ1-2; D not resolved. Trimming removed 0 bases at V and 9 bases at J, with 12 bases between. Germline values: CDR1 SGHRS, CDR2 YFSETQ. This CDR3 spans 13 amino acids. CDR3 DNA: TGCGCCAGCAGCTTGGAGGTTTTAGCCAGCTACACCTTC. This encodes CASSLEVLASYTF. The entire variable domain, with the rest obtained from reference TRBV5-1 and TRBJ1-2, is as follows: KAGVTQTPRYLIKTRGQQVTLSCSPISGHRSVSWYQQTPGQGLQFLFEYFSETQRNKGNFPGRFSGRQFSNSRSEMNVSTLELGDSALYLCASSLEVLASYTFGSGTRLTVV.

The CDR3 nucleotides read TGTGCCAGTACCGGGACATTGAACACTGAAGCTTTCTTT. Translation: CASTGTLNTEAFF. The chain employs TRBV10-3 and TRBJ1-1; D is perhaps TRBD1 (6 bases). The CDR3 has 13 residues. Trimming stripped 10 bases from V and 0 bases from J, with 12 bases between. Germline CDR1 and CDR2: ENHRY and SYGVKD.

This clonotype turned up a few times. The V call is TRBV5-6, the J call TRBJ2-3; perhaps TRBD2 as D (6 bases). The CDR3 is 14 amino acids. Germline CDR1 and CDR2: SGHDT and YYEEEE. Trimming removed 9 bases at V and 5 bases at J, with 19 bases between. The CDR3 sequence is CATNAWGVLDTQYF. CDR3 nucleotides: TGTGCCACAAACGCCTGGGGGGTATTAGATACGCAGTATTTT.

This clonotype was seen only a few times. This sequence joins TRBV7-9 and TRBJ2-1; D gene uncertain. The CDR3 consists of 10 residues. Germline loops: CDR1 SEHNR, CDR2 FQNEAQ (reference sequence). The CDR3 DNA reads as TGTGCTGGCGTGGACAATGAGCAGTTCTTC. It encodes CAGVDNEQFF.

This clonotype was seen only a few times. The chain couples TRBV20-1 to TRBJ1-5, with D uncertain. The CDR3 loop spans 13 amino acids. Trimming pared 2 bases from V and 4 bases from J, leaving 9 bases between. CDR1 and CDR2 (germline): DFQATT, SNEGSKA (reference sequence). The CDR3 sequence: CSARRRQNQPQHF. The CDR3, as DNA: TGCAGTGCTAGACGTAGGCAGAATCAGCCCCAGCATTTT.

This clonotype was observed a few times. The chain uses TRBV12-3 or TRBV12-4 and TRBJ2-1; D remains ambiguous. This CDR3 is built from 12 residues. V dropped 6 bases and J dropped 15 bases, with 18 bases sitting between them. The CDR3 protein is CASRGMVDKLFF. CDR3 DNA: TGTGCCAGCAGGGGAATGGTTGATAAACTGTTCTTC.

The chain has TRBV7-6 and TRBJ1-4; D uncertain. Between the trimmed V and J ends, which lost 5 bases and 7 bases, there was a span of 17 bases. The CDR3 has 15 residues. Germline V CDR1 and CDR2: SGHVS, FNYEAQ. The CDR3 spells CASSARMGEGEKLFF. CDR3 DNA sequence: TGTGCCAGCAGCGCCCGTATGGGAGAAGGTGAAAAACTGTTTTTT.

This clonotype was picked up a small number of times. J is TRBJ2-2 and V is TRBV29-1; 13 bases line up with TRBD2. Trimming removed 1 base from V and 5 bases from J; junction bases left unmatched: 1. Germline V gives CDR1 SQVTM, CDR2 ANQGSEA. The CDR3 runs 15 residues. CDR3 amino acids: CSVEGLAGGTGELFF. CDR3 DNA sequence: TGCAGCGTTGAAGGACTAGCGGGAGGTACCGGGGAGCTGTTTTTT.

This clonotype was detected only a few times. This rearrangement joins TRBV20-1 to TRBJ2-5; possibly TRBD2 for D (5 bases). Germline CDR1 reads DFQATT; CDR2 reads SNEGSKA (reference sequence). Trimming removed 6 bases from V and 0 bases from J, with 17 bases in between. The CDR3 runs to 15 residues. This CDR3 is CSAPRGRLYQETQYF. The CDR3 DNA sequence: TGCAGTGCGCCGCGCGGGCGCTTGTACCAAGAGACCCAGTACTTC.

This clonotype has a handful of counts. This CDR3 reads CASSPPGQLTDTQYF. The CDR3 DNA sequence: TGTGCCAGCAGTCCCCCGGGACAGCTTACAGATACGCAGTATTTT. The V call is TRBV28, the J call TRBJ2-3, with 7 bases matching TRBD1. The trim removed 5 bases at V and 3 bases at J, leaving 8 bases unmatched. The CDR3 has 15 residues. Germline V gene lookup returns CDR1 MDHEN and CDR2 SYDVKM. Based on the CDR3 plus reference TRBV28 and TRBJ2-3, the full variable domain is DVKVTQSSRYLVKRTGEKVFLECVQDMDHENMFWYRQDPGLGLRLIYFSYDVKMKEKGDIPEGYSVSREKKERFSLILESASTNQTSMYLCASSPPGQLTDTQYFGPGTRLTVL.

V gene TRBV4-2 combines with J gene TRBJ2-3; D is perhaps TRBD2 (5 bases). Germline assignment: CDR1 LGHNA and CDR2 YNFKEQ. V was trimmed by 0 bases and J by 2 bases, leaving 18 bases between them. The CDR3 is made up of 18 amino acids. The DNA for the CDR3 is TGTGCCAGCAGCCAAGATCCAGGACGGAGGACCCACACAGATACGCAGTATTTT. As protein: CASSQDPGRRTHTDTQYF.

The chain links TRBV20-1 to TRBJ1-5; no clear D. CDR1 and CDR2 from the germline V gene are DFQATT and SNEGSKA (reference sequence). CDR3 length: 13 amino acids. Trimming stripped 0 bases from V and 7 bases from J, with 10 bases between. For the CDR3, the DNA is TGCAGTGCTAGAGACACGGGAAGGCAGCCCCAGCATTTT. This gives the protein CSARDTGRQPQHF.

The CDR3 protein is CASGGERYNEQFF. CDR3 in DNA: TGTGCCAGCGGGGGGGAGAGGTACAATGAGCAGTTCTTC. The chain is built from TRBV9 and TRBJ2-1, with 7 nucleotides matching TRBD2. The germline V gene encodes CDR1 SGDLS and CDR2 YYNGEE. Trimming took 7 bases from V and 4 from J; bases not matched to a gene: 5. The CDR3 is 13 amino acids.

The table lists this clonotype with a few counts. The gene calls are TRBV5-1 and TRBJ2-2, with TRBD2 matching 8 bases. From germline, CDR1 is SGHRS and CDR2 YFSETQ. Trimming cost V 1 base and J 6 bases; bases outside gene matches: 8. The CDR3 is made up of 16 amino acids. The DNA of the CDR3 is TGCGCCAGCAGCTTGAGCGGGGGCCTCGACGCCGGGGAGCTGTTTTTT. Amino acids: CASSLSGGLDAGELFF.